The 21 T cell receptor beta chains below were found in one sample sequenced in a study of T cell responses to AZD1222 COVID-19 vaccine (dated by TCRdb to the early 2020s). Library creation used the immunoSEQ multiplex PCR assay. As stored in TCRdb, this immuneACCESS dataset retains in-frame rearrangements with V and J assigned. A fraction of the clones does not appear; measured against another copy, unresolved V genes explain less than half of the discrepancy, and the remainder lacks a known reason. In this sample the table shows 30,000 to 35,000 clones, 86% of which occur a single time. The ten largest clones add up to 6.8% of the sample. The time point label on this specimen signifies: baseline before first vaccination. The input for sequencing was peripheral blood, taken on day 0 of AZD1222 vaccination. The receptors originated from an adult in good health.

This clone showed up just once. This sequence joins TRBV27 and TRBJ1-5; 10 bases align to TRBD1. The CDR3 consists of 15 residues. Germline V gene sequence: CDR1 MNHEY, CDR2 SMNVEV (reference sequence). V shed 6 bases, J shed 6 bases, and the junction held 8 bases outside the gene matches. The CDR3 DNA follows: TGTGCCAGCAGGGACGGGACAGGGGATCGTCAGCCCCAGCATTTT. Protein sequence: CASRDGTGDRQPQHF.

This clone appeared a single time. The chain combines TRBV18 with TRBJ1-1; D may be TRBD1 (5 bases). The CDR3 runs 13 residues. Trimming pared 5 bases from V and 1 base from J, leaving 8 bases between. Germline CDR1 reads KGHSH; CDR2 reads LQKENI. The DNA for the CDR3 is TGTGCCAGCTCAGCCGACAGGAACACTGAAGCTTTCTTT. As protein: CASSADRNTEAFF.

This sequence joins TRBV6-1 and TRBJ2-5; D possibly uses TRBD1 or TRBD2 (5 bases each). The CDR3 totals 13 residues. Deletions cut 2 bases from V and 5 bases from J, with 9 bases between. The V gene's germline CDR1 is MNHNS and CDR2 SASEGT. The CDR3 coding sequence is TGTGCCAGCAGTGAATTTTGGGGGGAGACCCAGTACTTC. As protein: CASSEFWGETQYF.

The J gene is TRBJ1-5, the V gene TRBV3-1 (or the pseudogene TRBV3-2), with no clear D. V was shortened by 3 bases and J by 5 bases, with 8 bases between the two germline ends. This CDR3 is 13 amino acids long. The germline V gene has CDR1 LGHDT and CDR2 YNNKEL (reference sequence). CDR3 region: CASSQSRDQPQHF. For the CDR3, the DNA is TGTGCCAGCAGCCAGTCGCGAGATCAGCCCCAGCATTTT.

The CDR3 coding sequence is TGTGCCAGCAGCGTGCAGGGAACAGATACGCAGTATTTT. This translates into CASSVQGTDTQYF. The genes are TRBV9 and TRBJ2-3, with a tentative D call TRBD1 (5 bases). The CDR3 has 13 residues. Germline V gene data show CDR1 as SGDLS and CDR2 as YYNGEE. V was shortened by 2 bases and J by 3 bases, with 7 bases between the two germline ends.

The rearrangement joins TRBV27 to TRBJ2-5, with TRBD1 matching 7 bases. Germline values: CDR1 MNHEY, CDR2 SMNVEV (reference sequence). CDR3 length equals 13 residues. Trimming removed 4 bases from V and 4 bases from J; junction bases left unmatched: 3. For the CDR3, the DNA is TGTGCCAGCAGTTCTACAGGGGTAGAGACCCAGTACTTC. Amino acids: CASSSTGVETQYF.

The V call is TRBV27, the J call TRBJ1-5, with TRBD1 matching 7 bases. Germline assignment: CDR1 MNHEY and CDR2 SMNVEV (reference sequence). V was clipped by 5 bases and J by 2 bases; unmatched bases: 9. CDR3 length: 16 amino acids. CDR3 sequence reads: CASSPDRVSGNQPQHF. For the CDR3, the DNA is TGTGCCAGCAGTCCAGACAGGGTGAGTGGCAATCAGCCCCAGCATTTT.

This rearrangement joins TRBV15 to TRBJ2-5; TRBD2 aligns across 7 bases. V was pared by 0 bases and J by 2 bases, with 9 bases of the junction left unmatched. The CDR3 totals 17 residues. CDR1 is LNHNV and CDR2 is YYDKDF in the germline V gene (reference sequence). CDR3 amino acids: CATSRDLDAGAQETQYF. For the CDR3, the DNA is TGTGCCACCAGCAGAGATCTTGACGCGGGAGCGCAAGAGACCCAGTACTTC.

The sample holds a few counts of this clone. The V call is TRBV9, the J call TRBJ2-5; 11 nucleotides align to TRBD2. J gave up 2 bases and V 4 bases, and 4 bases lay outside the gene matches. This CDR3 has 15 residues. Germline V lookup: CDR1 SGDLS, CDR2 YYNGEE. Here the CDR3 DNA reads TGTGCCAGCAGCATTAGCGGGAGGGTGCAAGAGACCCAGTACTTC. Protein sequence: CASSISGRVQETQYF.

The CDR3 region is CASRRTGELFF. The DNA of the CDR3 is TGTGCCAGCAGACGGACCGGGGAGCTGTTTTTT. The chain carries TRBV12-3 or TRBV12-4 and TRBJ2-2; no reliable D call. V dropped 6 bases and J dropped 5 bases, with 4 bases sitting between them. The CDR3 consists of 11 residues.

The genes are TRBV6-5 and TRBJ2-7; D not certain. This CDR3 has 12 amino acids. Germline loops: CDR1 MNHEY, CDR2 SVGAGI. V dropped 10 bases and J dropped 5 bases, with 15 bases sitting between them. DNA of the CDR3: TGTGCCACTTCCCGGACGGGTGACGAGCAGTACTTC. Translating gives CATSRTGDEQYF.

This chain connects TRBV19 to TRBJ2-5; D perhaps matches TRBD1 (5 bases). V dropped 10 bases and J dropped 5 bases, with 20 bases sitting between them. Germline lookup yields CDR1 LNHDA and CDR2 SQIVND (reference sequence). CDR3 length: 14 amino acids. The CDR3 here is CATRVQGARETQYF. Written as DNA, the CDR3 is TGTGCCACGCGTGTGCAGGGCGCTAGGGAGACCCAGTACTTC.

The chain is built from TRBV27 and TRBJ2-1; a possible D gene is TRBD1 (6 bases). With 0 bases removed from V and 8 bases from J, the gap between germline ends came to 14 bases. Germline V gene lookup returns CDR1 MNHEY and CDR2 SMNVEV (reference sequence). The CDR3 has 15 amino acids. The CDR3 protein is CASSLSGQGWHEQFF. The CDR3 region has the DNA TGTGCCAGCAGTTTATCGGGGCAGGGGTGGCATGAGCAGTTCTTC.

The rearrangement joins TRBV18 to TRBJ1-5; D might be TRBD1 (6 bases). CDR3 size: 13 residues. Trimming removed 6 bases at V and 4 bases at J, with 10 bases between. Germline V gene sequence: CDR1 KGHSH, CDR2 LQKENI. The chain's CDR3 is CASSPDRNQPQHF. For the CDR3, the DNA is TGTGCCAGCTCCCCCGACAGGAATCAGCCCCAGCATTTT. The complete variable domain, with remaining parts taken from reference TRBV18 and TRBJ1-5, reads NAGVMQNPRHLVRRRGQEARLRCSPMKGHSHVYWYRQLPEEGLKFMVYLQKENIIDESGMPKERFSAEFPKEGPSILRIQQVVRGDSAAYFCASSPDRNQPQHFGDGTRLSIL.

The CDR3 protein is CASRESGTDTQYF. In DNA, the CDR3 is TGTGCCAGCCGGGAGTCTGGCACAGATACGCAGTATTTT. The chain joins TRBV6-5 to TRBJ2-3; D may be TRBD2 (6 bases). The CDR3 totals 13 residues. Germline CDR1 reads MNHEY; CDR2 reads SVGAGI. V was clipped by 8 bases and J by 1 base, with 10 bases between them.

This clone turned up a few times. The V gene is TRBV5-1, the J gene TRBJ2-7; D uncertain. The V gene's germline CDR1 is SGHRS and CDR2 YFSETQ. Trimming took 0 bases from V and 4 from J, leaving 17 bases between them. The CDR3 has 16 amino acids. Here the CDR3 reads CASSLAYSRAWYEQYF. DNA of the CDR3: TGCGCCAGCAGCTTGGCCTACAGCCGAGCGTGGTACGAGCAGTACTTC.

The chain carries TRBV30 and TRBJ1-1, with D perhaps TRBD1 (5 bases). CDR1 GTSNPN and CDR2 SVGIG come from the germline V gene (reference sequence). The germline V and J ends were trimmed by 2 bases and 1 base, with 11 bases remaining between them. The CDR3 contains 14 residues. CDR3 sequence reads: CAWSRMTENTEAFF. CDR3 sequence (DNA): TGTGCCTGGAGTAGGATGACAGAGAACACTGAAGCTTTCTTT.

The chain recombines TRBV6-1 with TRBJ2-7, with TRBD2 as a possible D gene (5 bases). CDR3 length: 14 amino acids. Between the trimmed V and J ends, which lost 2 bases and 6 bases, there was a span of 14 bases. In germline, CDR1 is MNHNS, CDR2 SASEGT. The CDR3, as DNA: TGTGCCAGCAGTGAATACGGGGATAGCAGCGAGCAGTACTTC. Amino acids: CASSEYGDSSEQYF.

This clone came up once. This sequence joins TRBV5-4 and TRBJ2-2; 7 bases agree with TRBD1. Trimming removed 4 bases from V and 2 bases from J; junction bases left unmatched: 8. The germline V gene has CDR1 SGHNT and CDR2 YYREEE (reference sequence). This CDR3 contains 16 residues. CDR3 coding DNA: TGTGCCAGCAGCCCCCGACAGGGTCTAAACACCGGGGAGCTGTTTTTT. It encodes CASSPRQGLNTGELFF.

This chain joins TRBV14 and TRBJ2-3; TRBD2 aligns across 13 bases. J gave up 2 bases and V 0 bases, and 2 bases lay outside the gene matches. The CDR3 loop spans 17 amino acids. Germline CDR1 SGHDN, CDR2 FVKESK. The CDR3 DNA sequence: TGTGCCAGCAGCCAAGAGGGGACTAGCGGGGTCACAGATACGCAGTATTTT. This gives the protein CASSQEGTSGVTDTQYF. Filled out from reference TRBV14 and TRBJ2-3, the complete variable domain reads EAGVTQFPSHSVIEKGQTVTLRCDPISGHDNLYWYRRVMGKEIKFLLHFVKESKQDESGMPNNRFLAERTGGTYSTLKVQPAELEDSGVYFCASSQEGTSGVTDTQYFGPGTRLTVL.

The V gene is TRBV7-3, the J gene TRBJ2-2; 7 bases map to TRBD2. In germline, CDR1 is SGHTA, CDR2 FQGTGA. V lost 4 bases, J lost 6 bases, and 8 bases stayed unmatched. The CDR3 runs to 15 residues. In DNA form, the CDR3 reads TGTGCCAGCAGCTCATCGCGGGGAGGGTCCGGGGAGCTGTTTTTT. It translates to CASSSSRGGSGELFF.